A few counts support the clone carrying this TCR beta chain. The antigen remains unidentified. These data come from a study of cytomegalovirus exposure and HLA in healthy donors. Findings and caveats of the study: Overall, approximately 150 TCR beta chains were annotated as cytomegalovirus-associated.

In germline, CDR1 is WSHSY, CDR2 SAAADI. V lost 7 bases to trimming and J lost 4 bases, with 11 bases between them. This CDR3 has 13 amino acids. In the PCR, 60 Vbeta and 13 Jbeta primers were used. Clones were sequenced by immunoSEQ multiplex PCR, and TCRdb holds only the in-frame ones, with some missing. The sample consists of under 200,000 clones, 65% to 70% of them appearing once. V usage is TRBV10-2 and J usage is TRBJ2-1; tentative D call: TRBD2 (5 bases). The specimen was PBMCs. The sequence derives from a woman aged 18-29 years in good health and CMV-seropositive. The CDR3 reads CASMPSGYNEQFF. In DNA form, the CDR3 reads TGCGCCAGCATGCCCAGCGGTTACAATGAGCAGTTCTTC.